Sequencing of this T cell receptor beta chain was carried out in a study of cytomegalovirus exposure and HLA in healthy donors. Study-level background: HLA-typed donors contributed approximately 92 million unique TCRs, which were held in an early data release.

Germline-derived CDR1 and CDR2 are SGHNT and YENEEA. This CDR3 contains 18 residues. V was clipped by 1 base and J by 2 bases, with 19 bases between them. This PCR relied on a set of 60 Vbeta primers and 13 Jbeta primers. Clones were sequenced by immunoSEQ multiplex PCR, and TCRdb holds only the in-frame ones, with some missing. Among fewer than 200,000 clones listed, about 80% were seen once. In this sample, this clone turned up a few times. What it binds is unknown. Study conclusions and caveats: High specificity and sensitivity for cytomegalovirus status were reported for the classifier.

This chain links TRBV11-3 with TRBJ2-3; the D is unclear. The sequence was collected from a woman aged 45-65 years in good health and CMV-seronegative. The sample consisted of PBMCs. CDR3 sequence: CASSLGSTTGTATDTQYF. Here the CDR3 DNA reads TGTGCCAGCAGCTTAGGTTCGACGACTGGAACCGCCACAGATACGCAGTATTTT.